The subject of this entry is one T cell receptor (beta chain). What it binds is not known. This record belongs to a study of radiation and T cells in renal cell carcinoma. The V end lost 0 bases, the J end lost 7 bases, and 15 bases lay between the germline ends. The germline CDR1 and CDR2 sequences are LGHNA and YNFKEQ. The CDR3 is made up of 15 amino acids. Regarding the study as a whole: Baseline intratumoral clonotype presence is unknown without pretreatment biopsies. From baseline, blood top tumor clonotypes peaked at 2 weeks post-radiation.

Method: immunoSEQ multiplex PCR; TCRdb's copy keeps in-frame clones and lacks some. The profile shows more than 120,000 clones, 70% to 90% of them singletons. Time point meaning: blood 4 weeks post-SBRT, at nephrectomy. Documented treatment: 15 Gy SBRT to primary tumor, nephrectomy 4 weeks later. Radiation-treated patients gave blood at baseline, week 2 and week 4. This TCR came from a woman in her forties or fifties with renal cell carcinoma. Sequencing used blood, obtained from a patient whose treatment included radiotherapy and nephrectomy. The V call is TRBV4-2, the J call TRBJ1-1; D is ambiguous. Here the CDR3 DNA reads TGTGCCAGCAGCCAAGAGGAAAACAACCGAATTGAAGCTTTCTTT. It translates to CASSQEENNRIEAFF.